These 26 T cell receptor beta chains originate from one sample sequenced in a study of shared clonotypes between healthy human individuals. Clones were sequenced by immunoSEQ multiplex PCR, and TCRdb holds only the in-frame ones, with some missing. The sample has millions of clones; 85% to 95% are singletons. Sequencing was done on a sample of naive CD4+ T cells sorted from blood. As to subset: CD45RA+ positively selected. These receptors were taken from a young man in good health.

The CDR3 DNA is TGTGCCAGCAGTGTCAGCAGTGGGGCAGATACGCAGTATTTT. Translation gives CASSVSSGADTQYF. The rearrangement joins TRBV6-5 to TRBJ2-3; D call uncertain. Trimming stripped 5 bases from V and 4 bases from J, with 13 bases between. Per germline, CDR1 MNHEY and CDR2 SVGAGI. There are 14 residues in the CDR3.

CDR3 amino acids: CASSFLPETQYF. The CDR3 DNA is TGTGCCAGCTCCTTCTTACCAGAGACCCAGTACTTC. V gene TRBV21-1 combines with J gene TRBJ2-5. TRBV21-1 represents a pseudogene. This CDR3 comprises 12 residues.

The chain joins TRBV27 to TRBJ2-2; 8 positions match TRBD1. V dropped 6 bases and J dropped 3; count of bases not matched to a gene: 6. CDR3 length: 15 residues. Germline V lookup: CDR1 MNHEY, CDR2 SMNVEV (reference sequence). This CDR3 reads CASRSGQVDTGELFF. CDR3 in DNA: TGTGCCAGCAGGTCGGGACAGGTAGACACCGGGGAGCTGTTTTTT.

There are a few counts of this clone. The chain combines TRBV6-4 with TRBJ1-2; the D is unclear. There are 15 residues in the CDR3. The germline V and J ends were trimmed by 4 bases and 0 bases, with 12 bases remaining between them. The germline V gene has CDR1 MRHNA and CDR2 SNTAGT. CDR3 sequence (DNA): TGTGCCAGCAGTGTATTTCCAGGTGCTAACTATGGCTACACCTTC. This sequence encodes CASSVFPGANYGYTF.

The CDR3 DNA reads as TGTGCCAGCAGCTTGGTGGGGACTAATGAAAAACTGTTTTTT. Translating it yields CASSLVGTNEKLFF. The V call is TRBV5-5, the J call TRBJ1-4, with D hard to call. Germline lookup yields CDR1 SGHKS and CDR2 YYEKEE (reference sequence). The CDR3 contains 14 residues. Trimming took 0 bases from V and 2 from J, leaving 5 bases between them.

The chain has TRBV7-2 and TRBJ2-7, with D possibly being TRBD1 or TRBD2 (6 bases each). The V gene lost 2 bases and the J gene lost 3 bases, with 17 bases spanning the gap. The CDR3 is 16 residues long. Germline CDR1 reads SGHTA; CDR2 reads FQGNSA. This chain's CDR3 is CASSLWSRGPIYEQYF. The CDR3 DNA sequence: TGTGCCAGCAGCTTATGGAGTCGGGGGCCGATCTACGAGCAGTACTTC.

This clone showed up just once. The chain has TRBV7-8 and TRBJ2-3; TRBD2 matches at 9 bases. The CDR3 loop spans 16 amino acids. Germline V CDR1 and CDR2: SGHVS, FQNEAQ. Trimming took 1 base from V and 5 from J; bases not matched to a gene: 7. This CDR3 reads CASSLERLAGLDTQYF. The CDR3 DNA reads TGTGCCAGCAGCTTAGAGAGGCTAGCGGGATTAGATACGCAGTATTTT.

There are a few counts of this clone. V is TRBV27 and J is TRBJ1-2; D remains unclear. CDR1 MNHEY and CDR2 SMNVEV come from the germline V gene (reference sequence). The V end lost 3 bases, the J end lost 2 bases, and 7 bases lay between the germline ends. CDR3 length: 13 residues. CDR3 nucleotides: TGTGCCAGCAGTTTTGCAGAAAACTATGGCTACACCTTC. The encoded protein is CASSFAENYGYTF.

Written as DNA, the CDR3 is TGTGCCTGGAGGGGGCCCAACGGAGCTTTCTTT. Encoded protein: CAWRGPNGAFF. The chain links TRBV30 to TRBJ1-1, with D tentatively TRBD1 (5 bases). This CDR3 contains 11 residues. The germline V gene has CDR1 GTSNPN and CDR2 SVGIG (reference sequence). V lost 3 bases to trimming and J lost 10 bases, with 12 bases between them.

The gene calls are TRBV2 and TRBJ1-6; D call uncertain. This CDR3 spans 12 amino acids. The V gene lost 5 bases and the J gene lost 7 bases, with 6 bases spanning the gap. Germline V CDR1 and CDR2: SNHLY, FYNNEI. Here the CDR3 reads CASSPLNSPLHF. The CDR3 coding sequence is TGTGCCAGCAGTCCGCTCAATTCACCCCTCCACTTT. The full variable domain, completed using reference TRBV2 and TRBJ1-6, is EPEVTQTPSHQVTQMGQEVILRCVPISNHLYFYWYRQILGQKVEFLVSFYNNEISEKSEIFDDQFSVERPDGSNFTLKIRSTKLEDSAMYFCASSPLNSPLHFGNGTRLTVT.

This chain uses TRBV5-1 with TRBJ2-5; D not resolved. Germline V lookup: CDR1 SGHRS, CDR2 YFSETQ. The CDR3 has 14 residues. The V and J ends lost 0 bases and 4 bases respectively, with 10 bases between them. The CDR3 region has the DNA TGCGCCAGCAGCTTGGTTTCGAGCAGAGAGACCCAGTACTTC. Protein: CASSLVSSRETQYF.

V usage is TRBV6-6 and J usage is TRBJ2-1; the D gene is possibly TRBD1 (5 bases). The germline gives CDR1 MNHNY, CDR2 SVGAGI (reference sequence). The CDR3 is 13 amino acids. V was pared by 4 bases and J by 5 bases, with 9 bases between. CDR3 in DNA: TGTGCCAGCAGTTCCCTCAGGGACAATGAGCAGTTCTTC. Protein sequence: CASSSLRDNEQFF.

V and J are TRBV6-6 and TRBJ2-3; 7 positions match TRBD2. CDR3 length: 14 residues. Germline CDR1 reads MNHNY; CDR2 reads SVGAGI (reference sequence). Unmatched junction bases numbered 6, after V lost 9 bases and J lost 0 bases. The chain's CDR3 is CASLSGASTDTQYF. Here the CDR3 DNA reads TGTGCCAGTCTAAGCGGGGCTAGCACAGATACGCAGTATTTT.

This chain links TRBV29-1 with TRBJ2-7; D is unclear. Trimming left V 4 bases short and J 2 bases short, with 15 bases between. Germline-derived CDR1 and CDR2 are SQVTM and ANQGSEA. CDR3 length equals 14 residues. This chain's CDR3 is CSVVVTGTTYEQYF. Here the CDR3 DNA reads TGCAGCGTTGTAGTGACCGGTACCACCTACGAGCAGTACTTC.

J is TRBJ2-7 and V is TRBV9, with a tentative D call TRBD1 (6 bases). Deletions cut 0 bases from V and 3 bases from J, with 13 bases between. The CDR3 runs to 15 residues. The germline V gene encodes CDR1 SGDLS and CDR2 YYNGEE. CDR3 sequence (DNA): TGTGCCAGCAGCGTAGAGGCCCAGGGGAGCTACGAGCAGTACTTC. Encoded protein: CASSVEAQGSYEQYF. Combining the CDR3 with reference TRBV9 and TRBJ2-7 gives the whole variable domain DSGVTQTPKHLITATGQRVTLRCSPRSGDLSVYWYQQSLDQGLQFLIQYYNGEERAKGNILERFSAQQFPDLHSELNLSSLELGDSALYFCASSVEAQGSYEQYFGPGTRLTVT.

The chain recombines TRBV19 with TRBJ2-3, with 7 positions matching TRBD1. The V gene end was trimmed by 6 bases and the J gene end by 0 bases; junction bases not matched to a gene: 6. Germline values: CDR1 LNHDA, CDR2 SQIVND (reference sequence). The CDR3 loop spans 15 amino acids. As DNA, the CDR3 is TGTGCCAGTAGCGACAGGGTTGGGAGCACAGATACGCAGTATTTT. Amino acids: CASSDRVGSTDTQYF.

The gene calls are TRBV7-2 and TRBJ2-5; 9 bases match TRBD2. Trimming at V came to 11 bases and at J to 5 bases, leaving 6 bases not matched to a gene. Germline-derived CDR1 and CDR2 are SGHTA and FQGNSA. The CDR3 consists of 12 residues. CDR3 bases: TGTGCCTCGGCGGGAGGGCCGGAGACCCAGTACTTC. Its translation is CASAGGPETQYF.

For this clone: Just one base apart from a much larger clone, this may be a read error. CDR3: CASSQGQVSYEQYF. The CDR3 DNA follows: TGTGCCAGCTCACAGGGACAGGTCTCCTACGAGCAGTACTTC. The chain couples TRBV18 to TRBJ2-7; 8 bases fit TRBD1. The V gene end was trimmed by 4 bases and the J gene end by 0 bases; junction bases not matched to a gene: 2. Germline V lookup: CDR1 KGHSH, CDR2 LQKENI. The CDR3 runs to 14 residues.

The chain has TRBV9 and TRBJ1-4; possibly TRBD1 for D (5 bases). V was trimmed by 0 bases and J by 7 bases, leaving 13 bases between them. The length of the CDR3 is 15 residues. Germline CDR1 reads SGDLS; CDR2 reads YYNGEE. The CDR3, as DNA: TGTGCCAGCAGCGTAGGTTGGGGCTTAGGTGAAAAACTGTTTTTT. Residues: CASSVGWGLGEKLFF.

Regarding this clone: The sample carries other DNA sequences with the same CDR3. The gene calls are TRBV10-3 and TRBJ1-2; possibly TRBD1 for D (5 bases). V lost 3 bases and J 2 bases, leaving 7 bases between the germline ends. The CDR3 runs 13 residues. Germline V gives CDR1 ENHRY, CDR2 SYGVKD. CDR3 DNA: TGTGCCATCAGTGACGCAGGGAACTATGGCTACACCTTC. It is translated as CAISDAGNYGYTF.

This sequence joins TRBV11-2 and TRBJ2-1, with D maybe TRBD2 (7 bases). Trimming stripped 1 base from V and 6 bases from J, with 13 bases between. Germline values: CDR1 SGHAT, CDR2 FQNNGV. The CDR3 extends over 15 amino acids. CDR3 sequence (DNA): TGTGCCAGCAGCTTAGGGGCGGGGGCACTCAATGAGCAGTTCTTC. Translating gives CASSLGAGALNEQFF.

The chain has TRBV25-1 and TRBJ1-6; D is possibly TRBD1 (6 bases). Germline CDR1 MGHDK, CDR2 SYGVNS. The V end lost 4 bases, the J end lost 6 bases, and 13 bases lay between the germline ends. This CDR3 comprises 15 residues. CDR3 coding DNA: TGTGCCAGCAGTGTGCCCGGGGGGCTTAATTCACCCCTCCACTTT. It is translated as CASSVPGGLNSPLHF.

V is TRBV5-8 and J is TRBJ1-2, with D hard to call. CDR1 SGHTS and CDR2 YDEGEE come from the germline V gene. This CDR3 has 14 amino acids. V was pared by 0 bases and J by 5 bases, with 11 bases between. Written as DNA, the CDR3 is TGTGCCAGCAGCTTGGAGGCAGTCGGATATGGCTACACCTTC. Amino acid sequence: CASSLEAVGYGYTF.

Concerning this clone: This sample also contains other DNA sequences that code for the same CDR3. The chain recombines TRBV6-1 with TRBJ1-1; D uncertain. Deletions cut 5 bases from V and 5 bases from J, with 9 bases between. Germline V lookup: CDR1 MNHNS, CDR2 SASEGT. The CDR3 sequence is 12 residues long. Written as DNA, the CDR3 is TGTGCCAGCAGTAACCCGGGTACTGAAGCTTTCTTT. This codes for CASSNPGTEAFF.

V usage is TRBV28 and J usage is TRBJ1-1; perhaps TRBD1 as D (5 bases). Per the germline V gene, CDR1 is MDHEN and CDR2 is SYDVKM. The CDR3 has 13 residues. The CDR3 here is CAITPDRNTEAFF. Here the CDR3 DNA reads TGTGCTATTACCCCAGACAGAAACACTGAAGCTTTCTTT.

CDR3 DNA sequence: TGTGCCAGCAGTGAGGCGGGGAGCACTGAAGCTTTCTTT. This codes for CASSEAGSTEAFF. The rearrangement uses TRBV6-1 and TRBJ1-1; the D is unclear. Germline V gene data show CDR1 as MNHNS and CDR2 as SASEGT. V lost 3 bases, J lost 4 bases, and 9 bases lay in between. This CDR3 is built from 13 residues.